Reported below is one T cell receptor (beta chain). This clonotype was found a few times. Its specific antigen is unknown. No per-base quality is available; no much larger clone lies one base away. This record belongs to a study of identical twins (dated by TCRdb to the mid-2010s). In the study overall: The study deep-sequenced TCR alpha and beta repertoires from monozygotic twins, unrelated adults of various ages and cord blood to test whether fetal clonotypes persist. To rule out contamination, the twin experiments were replicated at different times with different library preparation protocols.

From the germline V gene, CDR1 is MDHEN and CDR2 is SYDVKM. From its cysteine to its phenylalanine, the CDR3 spans 16 amino acids. Only the CDR3 portion is preserved as DNA: 48 bases, with reading frame beginning at the first base. V has 5 bases trimmed and J has 0 bases trimmed; junction bases matching no gene number 6. Every donor was a healthy Caucasian. The twin cohort consisted of three pairs of female monozygotic twins, all aged 18 to 29 years. Positive isolation kits from Invitrogen were used to isolate CD4+ and CD8+ T cell populations. Library preparation was by 5' RACE. The listed sequencing device is Illumina HiSeq 2000. Template switching added a universal primer binding site, and the final cDNA carried a unique molecular identifier that allowed TCR cDNA molecules to be counted accurately. Specific primers in the conserved constant-segment region were used to synthesize first-strand cDNA for the TCR alpha and beta chains. Each cDNA library was double barcoded, with a SMART-Mk sample barcode plus Illumina barcodes, to control for contamination. TruSeq adapter sequences and Illumina sample barcodes were added in two successive PCR steps. Sequencing of the TCR alpha and beta cDNA libraries was done on the Illumina HiSeq platform using custom primers. As for how the authors treated the data: Raw reads were processed with MiGEC to extract unique molecular identifiers, and MiXCR was used to determine CDR3 positions. For each individual, recombination models were inferred using an EM algorithm with the repgenHMM and IGoR tools. Shared clonotype analysis was performed with the tcR package in R, normalizing sharing by the product of cloneset sizes. Out-of-frame nonproductive sequences were analyzed to study raw recombination free of thymic and clonal selection effects. TCRdb's own reprocessing of the public reads used fastp at Q25 and MiXCR and kept productive beta chains. Records with the same CDR3 protein are collapsed into one entry carrying the most frequent genes and DNA. None of the V and J calls come from the authors' own analysis; TCRdb made them. The sample data list 250,000 to 300,000 distinct CDR3 sequences, and roughly 8.7% of these were observed just once. Less than 4% of the sample comes from the top ten.

The research as a whole found: In monozygotic twins, out-of-frame TCR alpha sharing was systematically underestimated by recombination models, although the models agreed with sharing between unrelated individuals. Excess twin sharing in beta out-of-frame sequences was weaker because fewer shared sequences lowered the signal-to-noise ratio. Compared with coincidental sharing between unrelated individuals, an excess of low generation-probability sequences was observed among out-of-frame TCR alpha sequences shared between twins. Because the same donors could not be followed over many years, conclusions were based on cross-sectional statistical analysis. Invariant T cells such as MAIT and iNKT could partly confound zero-insertion analyses, though diverse VJ usage argued against this for most clonotypes. Fewer insertions were carried by abundant cord blood beta clonotypes; a weaker similar trend was observed in young adult naive repertoires, while no such trend was observed in memory repertoires.

These data also featured in a second study, about yellow fever vaccine responses in identical twins. The second study's authors report: The authors reported that the T cell response to vaccination in identical twins appeared partly convergent and partly personalized. In identical twins, the study followed T cell clones that responded to the vaccine with precision.

Recombination joined TRBV28 with TRBJ2-4; TRBD1 aligns with 8 central bases. The clonotype was recovered from a woman between 18 and 29 years old in good health. Sequences were obtained from CD8+ T cells sorted from blood. The CDR3 reads as follows: CASSPWTGLAKNIQYF. The DNA is as follows: TGTGCCAGCAGTCCATGGACAGGGCTAGCCAAAAACATTCAGTACTTC.